This T cell receptor beta chain was obtained from a study of T cell changes during pregnancy in multiple sclerosis. Clones were read by immunoSEQ multiplex PCR, and TCRdb kept only the in-frame ones, dropping some. Here the sample spans roughly 54,000 clones, about 90% being singletons. Deletions cut 5 bases from V and 1 base from J, with 9 bases between. The CDR3 runs to 15 residues. Germline V CDR1 and CDR2: SGHNT, YENEEA. The origin of this receptor is a female donor with multiple sclerosis, enrolled in a pregnancy study. The chain has TRBV11-3 and TRBJ2-6; perhaps TRBD2 as D (5 bases). The material was CD4+ T cells from peripheral blood mononuclear cells, obtained after pregnancy. CDR3 region: CASSAGASGANVLTF. DNA of the CDR3: TGTGCCAGCAGCGCGGGTGCATCTGGGGCCAACGTCCTGACTTTC.